A selection of T cell receptor beta chains follows, all from one sample in a study of shared clonotypes between healthy human individuals. Measured with immunoSEQ multiplex PCR; TCRdb has only the in-frame clones, and not every one. The repertoire holds about 1 million clones, with about 70% as singletons. Material for sequencing was memory CD4+ T cells sorted from blood. Receptor source: a young man in good health. Both conserved end residues are part of each CDR3. Each record gives: V gene, D gene, J gene, clone size, CDR3 DNA, CDR3 protein. A D gene is named only where the DNA matches it firmly. Size is omitted from some rows. Given values are once, few, many or a class for expanded clones.

>TRBV5-1|TRBD2|TRBJ2-3|-
TGCGCCAGCAGCCAACGGACTAGCGGGCGCACAGATACGCAGTATTTT
CASSQRTSGRTDTQYF
>TRBV28|TRBD1|TRBJ2-3|-
TGTGCCAGCAGTCGCCCCTGGGGACAGGGGCCCGCAGATACGCAGTATTTT
CASSRPWGQGPADTQYF
>TRBV5-1|TRBD2|TRBJ2-1|-
TGCGCCAGCAGCTCGGGACTAGCAGTCTACAATGAGCAGTTCTTC
CASSSGLAVYNEQFF
>TRBV19|TRBD2|TRBJ2-3|-
TGTGCCAGTAGTACCGGACTAGCGGGAGGTACAGATACGCAGTATTTT
CASSTGLAGGTDTQYF
>TRBV7-9|-|TRBJ2-1|-
TGTGCCAGCAGCCCTAGTCCCCTTCAGTACAATGAGCAGTTCTTC
CASSPSPLQYNEQFF
>TRBV4-1|-|TRBJ2-7|-
TGCGCCAGCAGCCAAGAGCTAGCTACGCCTCGGGAGCAGTACTTC
CASSQELATPREQYF
>TRBV2|-|TRBJ2-2|-
TGTGCCAGCAAGACAGCCTCCACCGGGGAGCTGTTTTTT
CASKTASTGELFF
>TRBV6-1|-|TRBJ1-5|-
TGTGCCAGCAGTGAATTGGGGGGAGGCTATAGCAATCAGCCCCAGCATTTT
CASSELGGGYSNQPQHF
>TRBV5-6|-|TRBJ1-5|-
TGTGCCAGCAGCTTGGACAATCAGCCCCAGCATTTT
CASSLDNQPQHF
>TRBV29-1|TRBD1|TRBJ1-1|once
TGCAGCGCAGGACAGGCGAACACTGAAGCTTTCTTT
CSAGQANTEAFF
>TRBV19|TRBD1|TRBJ1-4|-
TGTGCCAGTAGTGGGTACAGGGGGCGGAATGGAAATGAAAAACTGTTTTTT
CASSGYRGRNGNEKLFF
>TRBV5-4|TRBD1|TRBJ2-3|-
TGTGCCAGCAGCGGAACAGGGGGAGCGGCAGATACGCAGTATTTT
CASSGTGGAADTQYF
>TRBV30|-|TRBJ2-2|-
TGTGCCTGGAGATGGGCAGGGGCCGGGGAGCTGTTTTTT
CAWRWAGAGELFF
>TRBV18|-|TRBJ2-5|-
TGTGCCAGCTCACCACAATGGTACAGCCAAGAGACCCAGTACTTC
CASSPQWYSQETQYF
>TRBV28|-|TRBJ2-6|once
TGTGCCAGCAGTTTATCTTTTCAGGGGCAGGGGGCCAACGTCCTGACTTTC
CASSLSFQGQGANVLTF
>TRBV10-3|-|TRBJ2-3|-
TGTGCCATCAGTAATAAGGGGATCGGAACAGATACGCAGTATTTT
CAISNKGIGTDTQYF
>TRBV15|-|TRBJ2-3|-
TGTGCCACCAGCAGAAGGGACTCTGGGGGCACAGATACGCAGTATTTT
CATSRRDSGGTDTQYF
>TRBV28|-|TRBJ2-7|-
TGTGCCAGCAGGGGGGCGAGAAAGTCCTACGAGCAGTACTTC
CASRGARKSYEQYF
>TRBV5-1|TRBD1|TRBJ1-1|-
TGCGCCAGCAGCTTTGGACAGGGGAACACTGAAGCTTTCTTT
CASSFGQGNTEAFF
>TRBV5-1|-|TRBJ1-6|-
TGCGCCAGCAGCTTGAGAGGGCAGGGCAATTCACCCCTCCACTTT
CASSLRGQGNSPLHF
>TRBV5-1|-|TRBJ2-2|-
TGCGCCAGCGGACGGACCACCGCCACCACCGGGGAGCTGTTTTTT
CASGRTTATTGELFF
>TRBV2|TRBD2|TRBJ2-3|-
TGTGCCAGCAGTGTGGGGCGGGGGGGTAGCACAGATACGCAGTATTTT
CASSVGRGGSTDTQYF
>TRBV4-1|TRBD1|TRBJ1-2|few
TGCGCCAGCAGCCAGGGACAGGGTTTGGCGGGAGGCTACACCTTC
CASSQGQGLAGGYTF
>TRBV30|TRBD1|TRBJ1-3|many
TGTGCCTGGAGAAGCAGGGGGGACACCATATATTTT
CAWRSRGDTIYF
>TRBV10-2|-|TRBJ1-2|-
TGCGCCAGCAGTGAGATGGCGGGATATGGCTACACCTTC
CASSEMAGYGYTF
>TRBV6-1|TRBD1|TRBJ1-1|-
TGTGCCAGCAGCCGACAGGGGCTAAACACTGAAGCTTTCTTT
CASSRQGLNTEAFF
>TRBV5-5|-|TRBJ1-4|-
TGTGCCAGCAGCCCAGTCACTCAGGGCGGAAAACTGTTTTTT
CASSPVTQGGKLFF
>TRBV18|TRBD2|TRBJ2-5|many
TGTGCCAGCTCACAAAATAGCGGGGCCTTTGGCGTTGAGGCCCAGTACTTC
CASSQNSGAFGVEAQYF
>TRBV6-5|TRBD2|TRBJ2-7|-
TGTGCCAGCAGTGCGACTAGCGGATACGAGCAGTACTTC
CASSATSGYEQYF
>TRBV5-4|-|TRBJ1-1|-
TGTGCCAGCAGCCCCGGACAAAGGAACACTGAAGCTTTCTTT
CASSPGQRNTEAFF
>TRBV11-2|TRBD1|TRBJ2-7|-
TGTGCCAGCAGCATCCATACAGGGGGCATATACTACGAGCAGTACTTC
CASSIHTGGIYYEQYF
>TRBV29-1|TRBD1|TRBJ2-5|few
TGCAGCGTGGAGGTAGGGACAGCCAAAGAGACCCAGTACTTC
CSVEVGTAKETQYF
>TRBV9|TRBD2|TRBJ2-1|-
TGTGCCAGCAGCGTCAGCGGGGGCCTCTACAATGAGCAGTTCTTC
CASSVSGGLYNEQFF
>TRBV4-1|-|TRBJ2-5|-
TGCGCCAGCAGCCAAGATGTGGGCAGGCTAAAGACCCAGTACTTC
CASSQDVGRLKTQYF
>TRBV25-1|-|TRBJ2-7|-
TGTGCCAGCAGTCCTCAAAAGACACGCTCCTACGAGCAGTACTTC
CASSPQKTRSYEQYF
>TRBV6-1|-|TRBJ1-2|-
TGTGCCAGCAGTGCCGAGACAGGAGAGAACTATGGCTACACCTTC
CASSAETGENYGYTF
>TRBV2|-|TRBJ2-7|-
TGTGCCAGCAAGGTCAGGGCAAACGAGCAGTACTTC
CASKVRANEQYF
>TRBV10-2|TRBD1|TRBJ1-3|-
TGCGCCAGCAGTGCCACAGGGGCATCCGGAAACACCATATATTTT
CASSATGASGNTIYF
>TRBV28|-|TRBJ1-1|-
TGTGCCTTGCGGGCCCCACCGAACACTGAAGCTTTCTTT
CALRAPPNTEAFF
>TRBV27|-|TRBJ1-1|-
TGTGCCAGCAGGATGGGCTGGGGGCCGGACACTGAAGCTTTCTTT
CASRMGWGPDTEAFF
>TRBV7-9|-|TRBJ2-7|few
TGTGCCAGCAGCTCCGGCCTTTCTACCTACGAGCAGTACTTC
CASSSGLSTYEQYF
>TRBV5-4|-|TRBJ2-2|-
TGTGCCAGCAGCTTGACCCATAACACCGGGGAGCTGTTTTTT
CASSLTHNTGELFF
>TRBV7-2|-|TRBJ2-1|-
TGTGCCAGCAGCTTAGAGTGGGGGAGCTCCTACAATGAGCAGTTCTTC
CASSLEWGSSYNEQFF
>TRBV18|-|TRBJ1-6|few
TGTGCCAGCTCACCACTTCCCGGGTGGGGGACACCCCTCCACTTT
CASSPLPGWGTPLHF
>TRBV6-1|-|TRBJ2-7|-
TGTGCCAGCAAGGGTGGGCAGGTCGGTCACTACGAGCAGTACTTC
CASKGGQVGHYEQYF
>TRBV18|-|TRBJ1-4|-
TGTGCCAGCTCAAAAGGGCGAAATGAAAAACTGTTTTTT
CASSKGRNEKLFF
>TRBV28|-|TRBJ1-5|-
TGTGCCAGCAGTTCCCTCAGGAGGATTAGCAATCAGCCCCAGCATTTT
CASSSLRRISNQPQHF
>TRBV2|-|TRBJ1-5|once
TGTGCCAGCAGTGAAGTGGTCTCGAATCAGCCCCAGCATTTT
CASSEVVSNQPQHF
>TRBV27|-|TRBJ2-6|-
TGTGCCAGCAGCCGACTGGACACTGGGGCCAACGTCCTGACTTTC
CASSRLDTGANVLTF
>TRBV7-2|TRBD2|TRBJ2-5|-
TGTGCCAGCAGCTCTAGCGGGGGGGCCCAAGAGACCCAGTACTTC
CASSSSGGAQETQYF
>TRBV30|-|TRBJ2-7|-
TGTGCCTGGAGTGTACTTGGGGGGCAGGGTAGATACGAGCAGTACTTC
CAWSVLGGQGRYEQYF
>TRBV10-3|-|TRBJ1-4|-
TGTGCCATCGGGAGGGCGATTAATGAAAAACTGTTTTTT
CAIGRAINEKLFF